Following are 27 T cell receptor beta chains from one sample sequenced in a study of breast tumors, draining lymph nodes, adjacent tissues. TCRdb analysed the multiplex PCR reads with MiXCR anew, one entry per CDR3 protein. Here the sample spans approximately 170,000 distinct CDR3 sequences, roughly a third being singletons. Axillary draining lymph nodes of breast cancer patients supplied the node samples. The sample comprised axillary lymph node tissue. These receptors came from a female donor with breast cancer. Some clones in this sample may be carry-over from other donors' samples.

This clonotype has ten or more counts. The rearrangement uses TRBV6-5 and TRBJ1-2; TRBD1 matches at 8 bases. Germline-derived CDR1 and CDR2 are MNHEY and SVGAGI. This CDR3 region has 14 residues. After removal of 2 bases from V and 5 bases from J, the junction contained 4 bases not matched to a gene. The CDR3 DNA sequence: TGTGCCAGCAGTTACCTAACAGGGGGGTATGGCTACACCTTC. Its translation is CASSYLTGGYGYTF.

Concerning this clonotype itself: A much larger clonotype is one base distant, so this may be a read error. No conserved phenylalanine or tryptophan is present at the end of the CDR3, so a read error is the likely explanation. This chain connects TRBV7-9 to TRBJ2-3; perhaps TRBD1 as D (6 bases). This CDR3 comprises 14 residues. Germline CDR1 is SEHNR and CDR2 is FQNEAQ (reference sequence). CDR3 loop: CASSFGTPTDAQYL. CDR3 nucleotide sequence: TGTGCCAGCAGCTTTGGGACACCCACAGATGCGCAGTATCTT.

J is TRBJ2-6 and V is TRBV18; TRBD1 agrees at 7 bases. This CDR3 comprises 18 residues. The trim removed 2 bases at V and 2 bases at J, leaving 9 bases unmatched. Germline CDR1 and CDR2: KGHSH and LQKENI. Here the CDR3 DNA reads TGTGCCAGCTCACCAATCGGGACAGTGGGCACTGGGGCCAACGTCCTGACTTTC. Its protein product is CASSPIGTVGTGANVLTF.

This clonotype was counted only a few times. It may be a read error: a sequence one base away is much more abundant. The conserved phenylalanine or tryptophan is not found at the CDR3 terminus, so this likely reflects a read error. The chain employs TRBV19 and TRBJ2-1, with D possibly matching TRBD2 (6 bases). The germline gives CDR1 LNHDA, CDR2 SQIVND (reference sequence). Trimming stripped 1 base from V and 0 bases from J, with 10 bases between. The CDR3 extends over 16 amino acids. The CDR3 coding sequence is TGTGCCAGTAGTATAGTAGGAGGGAACTCCTACAATGAGCAGTTCTCC. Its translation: CASSIVGGNSYNEQFS.

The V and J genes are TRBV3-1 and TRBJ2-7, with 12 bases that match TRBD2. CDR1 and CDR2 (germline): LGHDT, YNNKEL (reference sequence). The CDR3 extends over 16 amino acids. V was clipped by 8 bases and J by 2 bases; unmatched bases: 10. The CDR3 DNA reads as TGTGCCAGCGGCCTCCGGACTAGCGGGGTAGCCTACGAGCAGTACTTC. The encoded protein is CASGLRTSGVAYEQYF.

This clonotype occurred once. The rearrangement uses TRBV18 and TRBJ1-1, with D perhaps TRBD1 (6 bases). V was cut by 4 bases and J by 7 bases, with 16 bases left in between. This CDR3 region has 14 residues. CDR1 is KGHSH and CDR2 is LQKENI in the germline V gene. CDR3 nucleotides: TGTGCCAGCTCACGTGGGGCAGGGGATCTTGAAGCTTTCTTT. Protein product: CASSRGAGDLEAFF.

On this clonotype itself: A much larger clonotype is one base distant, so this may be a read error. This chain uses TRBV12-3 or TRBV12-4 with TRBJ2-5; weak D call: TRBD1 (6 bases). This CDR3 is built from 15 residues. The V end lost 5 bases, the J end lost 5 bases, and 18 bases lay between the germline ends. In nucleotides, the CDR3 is TGTGCCAGCAGTCCAACTAGGAACCAGGGGGAGACCCAGTACTTC. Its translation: CASSPTRNQGETQYF.

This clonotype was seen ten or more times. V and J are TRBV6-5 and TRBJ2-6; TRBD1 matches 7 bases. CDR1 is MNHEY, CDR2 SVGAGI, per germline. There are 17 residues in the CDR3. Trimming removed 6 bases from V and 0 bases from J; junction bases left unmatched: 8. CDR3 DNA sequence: TGTGCCAGCAGGCAGCGACAGGGCATCTCTGGGGCCAACGTCCTGACTTTC. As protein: CASRQRQGISGANVLTF.

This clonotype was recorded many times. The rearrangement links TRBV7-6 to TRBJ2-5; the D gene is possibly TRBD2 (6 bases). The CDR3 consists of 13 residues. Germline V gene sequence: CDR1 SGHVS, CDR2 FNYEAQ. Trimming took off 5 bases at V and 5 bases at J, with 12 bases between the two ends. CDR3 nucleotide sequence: TGTGCCAGCAGCCAGACTAGGTTGGAGACCCAGTACTTC. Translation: CASSQTRLETQYF.

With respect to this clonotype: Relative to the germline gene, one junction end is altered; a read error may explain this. The CDR3 coding sequence is TGTTCCAGCAGCCCCCGGGGGGTAGTGATTGGGGCCAACGTCCTGACTTTC. Amino acid sequence: CSSSPRGVVIGANVLTF. V is TRBV7-9 and J is TRBJ2-6; TRBD2 matches 7 bases. The CDR3 totals 17 residues. Germline V gives CDR1 SEHNR, CDR2 FQNEAQ (reference sequence). Drawing the rest from reference TRBV7-9 and TRBJ2-6, the complete variable domain is DTGVSQNPRHKITKRGQNVTFRCDPISEHNRLYWYRQTLGQGPEFLTYFQNEAQLEKSRLLSDRFSAERPKGSFSTLEIQRTEQGDSAMYLCSSSPRGVVIGANVLTFGAGSRLTVL.

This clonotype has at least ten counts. The CDR3 nucleotides read TGTGCCACCAGCAGAGGTATCCCGGCGGGGACAGTCAACAATGAGCAGTTCTTC. Translated, it gives CATSRGIPAGTVNNEQFF. This chain connects TRBV15 to TRBJ2-1, with D perhaps matching TRBD1 (7 bases). This CDR3 has 18 amino acids. V lost 1 base to trimming and J lost 5 bases, with 21 bases between them. Germline V gene data show CDR1 as LNHNV and CDR2 as YYDKDF (reference sequence).

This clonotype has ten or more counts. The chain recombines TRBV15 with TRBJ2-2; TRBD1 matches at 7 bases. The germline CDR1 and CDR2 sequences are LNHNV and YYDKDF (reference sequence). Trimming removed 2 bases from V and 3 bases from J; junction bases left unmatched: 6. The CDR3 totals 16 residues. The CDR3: CATSRYPGTDTGELFF. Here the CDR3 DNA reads TGTGCCACCAGCAGATACCCCGGGACAGACACCGGGGAGCTGTTTTTT. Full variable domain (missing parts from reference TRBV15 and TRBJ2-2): DAMVIQNPRYQVTQFGKPVTLSCSQTLNHNVMYWYQQKSSQAPKLLFHYYDKDFNNEADTPDNFQSRRPNTSFCFLDIRSPGLGDTAMYLCATSRYPGTDTGELFFGEGSRLTVL.

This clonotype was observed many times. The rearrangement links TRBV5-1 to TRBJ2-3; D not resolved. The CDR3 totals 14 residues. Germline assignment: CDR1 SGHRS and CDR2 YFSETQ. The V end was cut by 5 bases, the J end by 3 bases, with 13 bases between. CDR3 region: CASRDQPTTDTQYF. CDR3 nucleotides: TGCGCCAGCAGAGACCAACCCACTACAGATACGCAGTATTTT.

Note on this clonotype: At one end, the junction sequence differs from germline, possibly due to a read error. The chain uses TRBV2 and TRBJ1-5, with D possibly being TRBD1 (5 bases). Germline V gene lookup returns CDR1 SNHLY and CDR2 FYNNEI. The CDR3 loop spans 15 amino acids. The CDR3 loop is CASSEYGASNQPQYF. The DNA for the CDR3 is TGTGCCAGCAGTGAATACGGGGCCAGCAATCAGCCCCAATATTTT.

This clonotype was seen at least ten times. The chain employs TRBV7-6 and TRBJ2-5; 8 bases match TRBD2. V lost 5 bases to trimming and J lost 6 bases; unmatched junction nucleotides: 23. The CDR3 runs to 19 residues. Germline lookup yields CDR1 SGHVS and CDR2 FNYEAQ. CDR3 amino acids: CASSLKVRSPSGSTQTQYF. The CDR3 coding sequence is TGTGCCAGCAGCCTGAAGGTCAGGAGCCCTAGCGGGTCGACTCAGACCCAGTACTTC.

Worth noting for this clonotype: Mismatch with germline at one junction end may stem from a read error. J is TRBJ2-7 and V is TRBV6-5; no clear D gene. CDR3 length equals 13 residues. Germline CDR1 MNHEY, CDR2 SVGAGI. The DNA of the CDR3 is TGTGCCAGCAGCTATTCCTATCGGTACGGGCAGTACTTC. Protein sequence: CASSYSYRYGQYF.

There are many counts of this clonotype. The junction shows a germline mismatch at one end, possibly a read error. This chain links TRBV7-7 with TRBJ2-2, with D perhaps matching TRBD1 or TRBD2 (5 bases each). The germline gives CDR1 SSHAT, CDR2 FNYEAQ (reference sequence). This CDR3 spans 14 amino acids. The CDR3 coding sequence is TGTGCTAGCAGCTTAGGGACGGGTACCGGGGAGCTGTTTTTT. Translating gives CASSLGTGTGELFF.

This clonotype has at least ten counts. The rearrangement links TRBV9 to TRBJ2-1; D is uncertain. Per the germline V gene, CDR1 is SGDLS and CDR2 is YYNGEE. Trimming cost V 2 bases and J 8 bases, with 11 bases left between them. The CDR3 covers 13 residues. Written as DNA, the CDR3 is TGTGCCAGCAGCGTTCCAGGTATCTATGAGCAGTTCTTC. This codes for CASSVPGIYEQFF.

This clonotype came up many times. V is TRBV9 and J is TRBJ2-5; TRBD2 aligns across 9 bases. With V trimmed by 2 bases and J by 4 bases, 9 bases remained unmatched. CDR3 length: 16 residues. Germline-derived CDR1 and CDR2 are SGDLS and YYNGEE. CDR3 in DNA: TGTGCCAGCAGCGTGGGACTAGCCCACGAGGGAGAGACCCAGTACTTC. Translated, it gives CASSVGLAHEGETQYF.

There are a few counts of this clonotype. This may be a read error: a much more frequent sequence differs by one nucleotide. The chain's CDR3 is CASSPGWTTNEKLFF. DNA of the CDR3: TGTGCCAGCAGTCCTGGATGGACAACTAATGAAAAACTGTTTTTT. The chain combines TRBV27 with TRBJ1-4; D is unclear. This CDR3 comprises 15 residues. The germline V gene has CDR1 MNHEY and CDR2 SMNVEV (reference sequence). V lost 5 bases to trimming and J lost 0 bases, with 10 bases between them.

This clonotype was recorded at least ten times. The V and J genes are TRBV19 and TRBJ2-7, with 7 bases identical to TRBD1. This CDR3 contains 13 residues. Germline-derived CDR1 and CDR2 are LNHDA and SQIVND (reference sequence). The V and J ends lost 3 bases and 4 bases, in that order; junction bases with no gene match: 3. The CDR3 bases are TGTGCCAGTAGTATTAACAGGGGATACGAGCAGTACTTC. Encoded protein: CASSINRGYEQYF.

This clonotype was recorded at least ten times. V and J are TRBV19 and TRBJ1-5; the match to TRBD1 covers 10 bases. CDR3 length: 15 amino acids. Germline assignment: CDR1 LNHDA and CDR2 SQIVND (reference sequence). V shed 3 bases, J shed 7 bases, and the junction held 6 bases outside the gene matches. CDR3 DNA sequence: TGTGCCAGTAGTATCGACAGGGGGCTAAGACAGCCCCAGCATTTT. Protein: CASSIDRGLRQPQHF. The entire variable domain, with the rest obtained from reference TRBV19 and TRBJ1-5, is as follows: DGGITQSPKYLFRKEGQNVTLSCEQNLNHDAMYWYRQDPGQGLRLIYYSQIVNDFQKGDIAEGYSVSREKKESFPLTVTSAQKNPTAFYLCASSIDRGLRQPQHFGDGTRLSIL.

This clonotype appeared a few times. In DNA, the CDR3 is TGCAGTGCTAGTCGCCGGGAACAAGCCAAAAACATTCAGTACTTC. Protein sequence: CSASRREQAKNIQYF. The chain uses TRBV20-1 and TRBJ2-4, with TRBD2 as a possible D gene (5 bases). Germline CDR1 DFQATT, CDR2 SNEGSKA (reference sequence). The CDR3 contains 15 residues. Trimming removed 3 bases at V and 0 bases at J, with 12 bases between.

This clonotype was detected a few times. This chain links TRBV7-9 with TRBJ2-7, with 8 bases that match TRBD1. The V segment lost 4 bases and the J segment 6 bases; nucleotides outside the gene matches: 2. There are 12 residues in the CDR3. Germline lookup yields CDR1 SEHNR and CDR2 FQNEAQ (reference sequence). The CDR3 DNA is TGTGCCAGCAGCTCAGGGGGCGTCGAGCAGTACTTC. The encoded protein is CASSSGGVEQYF.

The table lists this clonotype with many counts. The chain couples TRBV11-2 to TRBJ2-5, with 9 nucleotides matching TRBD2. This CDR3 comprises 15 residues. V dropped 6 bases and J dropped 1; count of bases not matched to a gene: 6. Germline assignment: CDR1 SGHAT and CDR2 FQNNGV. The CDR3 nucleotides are TGTGCCAGCAGGAGAGGGCGGGGGGGCCAAGAGACCCAGTACTTC. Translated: CASRRGRGGQETQYF.

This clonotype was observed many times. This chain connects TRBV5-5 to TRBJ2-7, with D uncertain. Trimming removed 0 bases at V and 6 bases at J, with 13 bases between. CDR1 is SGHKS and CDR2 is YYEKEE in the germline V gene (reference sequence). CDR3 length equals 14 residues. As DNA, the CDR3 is TGTGCCAGCAGCTTGGGACCCATGGGCCTCGAGCAGTACTTC. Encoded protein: CASSLGPMGLEQYF.

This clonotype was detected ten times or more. CDR3 sequence reads: CASSPRDSSYEQYF. DNA for the CDR3: TGTGCCAGTAGTCCCCGGGACAGCTCCTACGAGCAGTACTTC. This sequence joins TRBV12-3 or TRBV12-4 and TRBJ2-7; 7 bases line up with TRBD1. The CDR3 totals 14 residues. V shed 9 bases, J shed 0 bases, and the junction held 8 bases outside the gene matches.